These 27 T cell receptor beta chains came from one sample sequenced in a study of OX40 agonist ivuxolimab in advanced cancers. Sequencing was performed with immunoSEQ multiplex PCR; in TCRdb, only in-frame clones are kept and a portion is missing. The repertoire consists of 90,000 to 100,000 clones, with 85% to 90% occurring once and the leading ten covering 0.79%. Sequences were derived from CD4+ or CD8+ T cells sorted from blood, sampled in a trial of the OX40 agonist ivuxolimab. Receptors originate from an adult with an advanced solid tumor such as melanoma, head and neck, liver or kidney cancer.

The chain uses TRBV7-2 and TRBJ1-2; 7 nucleotides align to TRBD1. After removal of 10 bases from V and 0 bases from J, the junction contained 8 bases not matched to a gene. Germline V gene lookup returns CDR1 SGHTA and CDR2 FQGNSA. CDR3 length equals 14 residues. In nucleotides, the CDR3 is TGTGCCACGGGGGGACAGAAAACTAACTATGGCTACACCTTC. Protein product: CATGGQKTNYGYTF.

The chain has TRBV19 and TRBJ1-5; a possible D gene is TRBD1 (5 bases). Deletions cut 3 bases from V and 2 bases from J, with 11 bases between. The V gene's germline CDR1 is LNHDA and CDR2 SQIVND (reference sequence). The CDR3 is made up of 15 amino acids. In DNA form, the CDR3 reads TGTGCCAGTAGTATTCAGGGATTCGGCAATCAGCCCCAGCATTTT. This gives the protein CASSIQGFGNQPQHF.

The chain joins TRBV5-3 to TRBJ1-4; D unclear. TRBV5-3 is marked as an open reading frame, function uncertain. The CDR3 extends over 16 amino acids. The V gene lost 3 bases and the J gene lost 3 bases, with 15 bases spanning the gap. The CDR3 DNA reads TGTGCCAGAAGCTGTTCCAGGCTTCGGTCTAATGAAAAACTGTTTTTT. Its translation is CARSCSRLRSNEKLFF.

This chain connects TRBV19 to TRBJ1-3, with D possibly TRBD1 on 5 matching bases. The ends were cut back, 11 bases at V and 2 bases at J, with 13 bases in the middle. The length of the CDR3 is 13 residues. CDR1 and CDR2 from the germline V gene are LNHDA and SQIVND (reference sequence). CDR3 nucleotide sequence: TGTGCCTCCAGGGAGGCGGCTGGAAACACCATATATTTT. It codes for CASREAAGNTIYF.

This clone was recorded a few times. CDR3 sequence reads: CAWSAGGDQPQHF. CDR3 nucleotides: TGTGCCTGGAGTGCTGGCGGGGATCAGCCCCAGCATTTT. The V and J genes are TRBV30 and TRBJ1-5, with D unresolved. CDR3 size: 13 residues. V was shortened by 1 base and J by 5 bases, with 9 bases between the two germline ends. Germline V gives CDR1 GTSNPN, CDR2 SVGIG (reference sequence).

The rearrangement joins TRBV28 to TRBJ2-2; D is perhaps TRBD1 (6 bases). This CDR3 has 15 amino acids. From germline, CDR1 is MDHEN and CDR2 SYDVKM. Trimming removed 3 bases from V and 4 bases from J, with 12 bases in between. Here the CDR3 reads CASSFWAGVTGELFF. Here the CDR3 DNA reads TGTGCCAGCAGTTTCTGGGCAGGGGTCACCGGGGAGCTGTTTTTT.

The rearrangement uses TRBV9 and TRBJ2-4; D may be TRBD2 (7 bases). CDR1 SGDLS and CDR2 YYNGEE come from the germline V gene. Trimming removed 3 bases from V and 5 bases from J, with 33 bases in between. The CDR3 has 21 residues. The CDR3 DNA reads as TGTGCCAGCAGCGCCCAGAGGGGGGCTAGCGGTACCTCTCAAGGGGAAAACATTCAGTACTTC. The encoded protein is CASSAQRGASGTSQGENIQYF.

The chain carries TRBV4-3 and TRBJ2-5; no definite D call. Trimming left V 5 bases short and J 5 bases short, with 18 bases between. Germline V lookup: CDR1 LGHNA, CDR2 YSLEER. CDR3 length equals 15 residues. The DNA of the CDR3 is TGCGCCAGCAGCAAAAGACCGGATTCGGCCGAGACCCAGTACTTC. It encodes CASSKRPDSAETQYF.

The chain employs TRBV28 and TRBJ1-2; D unclear. V shed 7 bases and J shed 8 bases, with 20 bases lying between them. The length of the CDR3 is 14 residues. Germline V CDR1 and CDR2: MDHEN, SYDVKM. The CDR3 DNA is TGTGCCAGCACTGCGAGCATGGCTAGGAGCGGCTACACCTTC. Translating gives CASTASMARSGYTF.

This clone was seen just once. The chain is built from TRBV15 and TRBJ2-3; TRBD2 matches 12 bases. Germline V gene lookup returns CDR1 LNHNV and CDR2 YYDKDF (reference sequence). After removal of 3 bases from V and 2 bases from J, the junction contained 3 bases not matched to a gene. The CDR3 totals 16 residues. The CDR3 DNA reads as TGTGCCACCAGCAGCGGACTAGCGGGGCCCACAGATACGCAGTATTTT. Translating it yields CATSSGLAGPTDTQYF. The full variable domain, completed using reference TRBV15 and TRBJ2-3, is DAMVIQNPRYQVTQFGKPVTLSCSQTLNHNVMYWYQQKSSQAPKLLFHYYDKDFNNEADTPDNFQSRRPNTSFCFLDIRSPGLGDTAMYLCATSSGLAGPTDTQYFGPGTRLTVL.

The CDR3: CASRSGGADEKLFF. CDR3 nucleotides: TGTGCCAGCAGATCAGGGGGCGCAGATGAAAAACTGTTTTTT. The chain recombines TRBV28 with TRBJ1-4, with 8 bases aligning to TRBD1. V was clipped by 6 bases and J by 6 bases; unmatched bases: 6. Germline-derived CDR1 and CDR2 are MDHEN and SYDVKM. This CDR3 region has 14 residues.

The rearrangement uses TRBV7-3 and TRBJ1-1; 9 positions agree with TRBD1. J gave up 5 bases and V 1 base, and 5 bases lay outside the gene matches. The CDR3 has 15 amino acids. Per germline, CDR1 SGHTA and CDR2 FQGTGA. CDR3 sequence: CASSLRGQGNTEAFF. The DNA for the CDR3 is TGTGCCAGCAGCTTAAGGGGACAGGGTAATACTGAAGCTTTCTTT.

The rearrangement joins TRBV5-6 to TRBJ1-1; 8 positions match TRBD1. CDR3 length: 16 amino acids. Looked up from germline, CDR1 is SGHDT and CDR2 is YYEEEE. V lost 4 bases, J lost 5 bases, and 13 bases stayed unmatched. The CDR3 sequence is CASSIDRGNLHTEAFF. CDR3 bases: TGTGCCAGCAGCATCGACAGGGGAAACCTCCATACTGAAGCTTTCTTT.

The rearrangement joins TRBV4-3 to TRBJ1-4; the match to TRBD1 covers 7 bases. The trim removed 0 bases at V and 7 bases at J, leaving 5 bases unmatched. CDR3 length equals 15 residues. Germline V gene sequence: CDR1 LGHNA, CDR2 YSLEER. CDR3 nucleotides: TGCGCCAGCAGCCAAGATAAGGACAGGATTGAAAAACTGTTTTTT. Its translation: CASSQDKDRIEKLFF.

This sequence joins TRBV19 and TRBJ1-1, with D uncertain. V lost 7 bases, J lost 11 bases, and 26 bases lay in between. The CDR3 contains 15 residues. Germline-derived CDR1 and CDR2 are LNHDA and SQIVND (reference sequence). In nucleotides, the CDR3 is TGTGCCAGTACCACGGGAGGCAGGCGGGAGGAAGGTGCTTTCTTT. Its translation: CASTTGGRREEGAFF.

The chain recombines TRBV7-9 with TRBJ2-7; TRBD1 aligns across 8 bases. V gave up 5 bases and J gave up 0 bases; unmatched junction bases: 9. Germline V CDR1 and CDR2: SEHNR, FQNEAQ (reference sequence). The CDR3 is 16 residues long. In nucleotides, the CDR3 is TGTGCCAGCAGCCCCGGGGCGGGACAGGTCTCCTACGAGCAGTACTTC. Amino acid sequence: CASSPGAGQVSYEQYF.

This clone was recorded a few times. The CDR3 is CASSYSEISPLHF. The CDR3 nucleotides are TGTGCCAGCAGTTATTCGGAGATCTCACCCCTCCACTTT. The chain couples TRBV6-5 to TRBJ1-6, with D uncertain. CDR1 is MNHEY and CDR2 is SVGAGI in the germline V gene. The CDR3 covers 13 residues. V was trimmed by 3 bases and J by 10 bases, leaving 10 bases between them.

This clone occurred a few times. The rearrangement links TRBV5-1 to TRBJ2-5; perhaps TRBD2 as D (6 bases). Trimming took off 4 bases at V and 0 bases at J, with 16 bases between the two ends. The germline gives CDR1 SGHRS, CDR2 YFSETQ. The CDR3 covers 16 residues. This CDR3 reads CASSLEGLGYQETQYF. CDR3 nucleotides: TGCGCCAGCAGCCTGGAGGGGTTGGGGTACCAAGAGACCCAGTACTTC.

The chain joins TRBV6-6 to TRBJ2-3; D gene ambiguous. The CDR3 consists of 12 residues. CDR1 MNHNY and CDR2 SVGAGI come from the germline V gene (reference sequence). The V gene lost 2 bases and the J gene lost 5 bases, with 5 bases spanning the gap. The CDR3 nucleotides are TGTGCCAGCAGTTACATAGGAGATACGCAGTATTTT. Translation: CASSYIGDTQYF.

This chain links TRBV19 with TRBJ2-1; 8 nucleotides align to TRBD1. The length of the CDR3 is 15 residues. Germline V gene data show CDR1 as LNHDA and CDR2 as SQIVND (reference sequence). With 7 bases clipped from V and 8 bases from J, the junction kept 13 bases outside the gene matches. The CDR3 loop is CASMIGQGANYEQFF. In DNA form, the CDR3 reads TGTGCCAGTATGATCGGCCAGGGGGCTAATTATGAGCAGTTCTTC. The variable domain in full, with the rest retrieved from reference TRBV19 and TRBJ2-1, is DGGITQSPKYLFRKEGQNVTLSCEQNLNHDAMYWYRQDPGQGLRLIYYSQIVNDFQKGDIAEGYSVSREKKESFPLTVTSAQKNPTAFYLCASMIGQGANYEQFFGPGTRLTVL.

CDR3 coding DNA: TGTGCCAGCAGGCCTAGACAAAACAGGGAAGATACGCAGTATTTT. Protein: CASRPRQNREDTQYF. The V and J genes are TRBV2 and TRBJ2-3; D perhaps matches TRBD1 (6 bases). Trimming cost V 6 bases and J 5 bases, with 18 bases left between them. The CDR3 has 15 amino acids. Germline V gene data show CDR1 as SNHLY and CDR2 as FYNNEI. The whole variable domain, remainder taken from reference TRBV2 and TRBJ2-3, is EPEVTQTPSHQVTQMGQEVILRCVPISNHLYFYWYRQILGQKVEFLVSFYNNEISEKSEIFDDQFSVERPDGSNFTLKIRSTKLEDSAMYFCASRPRQNREDTQYFGPGTRLTVL.

The rearrangement links TRBV25-1 to TRBJ1-5; D not resolved. The CDR3 is made up of 15 amino acids. V was cut by 1 base and J by 8 bases, with 15 bases left in between. CDR1 MGHDK and CDR2 SYGVNS come from the germline V gene. CDR3 sequence: CASSESTLDRKPQHF. CDR3 nucleotides: TGTGCCAGCAGTGAATCCACCCTAGATAGGAAGCCCCAGCATTTT.

The J gene is TRBJ1-5, the V gene TRBV30; D gene unclear. V was shortened by 3 bases and J by 3 bases, with 9 bases between the two germline ends. The germline CDR1 and CDR2 sequences are GTSNPN and SVGIG (reference sequence). The CDR3 consists of 13 residues. This CDR3 reads CAWSLGNNQPQHF. The CDR3 region has the DNA TGTGCCTGGAGCCTGGGGAACAATCAGCCCCAGCATTTT. The full variable domain, rest sourced from reference TRBV30 and TRBJ1-5, is SQTIHQWPATLVQPVGSPLSLECTVEGTSNPNLYWYRQAAGRGLQLLFYSVGIGQISSEVPQNLSASRPQDRQFILSSKKLLLSDSGFYLCAWSLGNNQPQHFGDGTRLSIL.

V and J are TRBV27 and TRBJ1-6; tentative D call: TRBD1 (6 bases). The germline V gene encodes CDR1 MNHEY and CDR2 SMNVEV (reference sequence). Deletions cut 0 bases from V and 4 bases from J, with 7 bases between. This CDR3 is 15 amino acids long. The CDR3 region is CASSLSGGYNSPLHF. CDR3 DNA sequence: TGTGCCAGCAGTTTATCAGGGGGATATAATTCACCCCTCCACTTT.

The chain carries TRBV7-2 and TRBJ1-3; D may be TRBD1 (6 bases). The CDR3 is 15 residues long. With 4 bases removed from V and 1 base from J, the gap between germline ends came to 11 bases. Germline V gene lookup returns CDR1 SGHTA and CDR2 FQGNSA. The CDR3 bases are TGTGCCAGCAGCTCGTTACAGGGATCTGGAAACACCATATATTTT. It translates to CASSSLQGSGNTIYF.

The rearrangement joins TRBV6-5 to TRBJ1-2; no firm D call. In germline, CDR1 is MNHEY, CDR2 SVGAGI. The CDR3 consists of 15 residues. V dropped 7 bases and J dropped 0 bases, with 15 bases sitting between them. The CDR3: CASTRFSQANYGYTF. CDR3 coding DNA: TGTGCCAGCACCCGCTTTTCGCAAGCTAACTATGGCTACACCTTC.

This clone was seen only a few times. The rearrangement links TRBV28 to TRBJ1-1; 7 nucleotides match TRBD1. This CDR3 has 15 residues. CDR1 and CDR2 from the germline V gene are MDHEN and SYDVKM. Unmatched junction bases numbered 8, after V lost 6 bases and J lost 1 base. The CDR3 nucleotides read TGTGCCAGCAGCCTCCGGACAGGCGCGAACACTGAAGCTTTCTTT. Protein: CASSLRTGANTEAFF.